Shown below are 21 T cell receptor beta chains from a single sample sequenced in a study of T-cell memory formation after mild COVID-19. MiXCR was run by TCRdb on the 5' RACE reads, yielding one entry per CDR3 protein. Among about 430,000 distinct CDR3 sequences listed, more than 20% were seen once. Sequenced sample: PBMCs or a T cell subset sorted from them (not recorded which). The origin of the receptors is an adult woman who had mild COVID-19 (a few samples of this study predate the infection). Cell type and time point are not known.

The rearrangement joins TRBV2 to TRBJ2-3; a weak D match, TRBD1 (5 bases). CDR1 SNHLY and CDR2 FYNNEI come from the germline V gene. Between the trimmed V and J ends, which lost 6 bases and 0 bases, there was a span of 16 bases. This CDR3 has 16 amino acids. CDR3 in DNA: TGTGCCAGCAGCCTTTTCGGTAGGGGTAGCACAGATACGCAGTATTTT. Translation gives CASSLFGRGSTDTQYF.

The chain uses TRBV6-6 and TRBJ2-3, with TRBD1 matching over 8 bases. Germline lookup yields CDR1 MNHNY and CDR2 SVGAGI (reference sequence). J was trimmed by 3 bases and V by 2 bases; bases with no gene match: 7. The CDR3 spans 16 residues. The CDR3 loop reads CASSYGSGGATDTQYF. The CDR3 DNA reads TGTGCCAGCAGTTACGGGTCAGGGGGCGCGACAGATACGCAGTATTTT.

The chain couples TRBV12-3 or TRBV12-4 to TRBJ1-1; D might be TRBD1 (5 bases). This CDR3 has 15 residues. V was cut by 3 bases and J by 1 base, with 12 bases left in between. This CDR3 is CASSFSAGQNTEAFF. CDR3 bases: TGTGCCAGCAGTTTTTCTGCAGGGCAGAACACTGAAGCTTTCTTT.

This clonotype was observed a few times. The chain carries TRBV20-1 and TRBJ2-2; perhaps TRBD1 as D (5 bases). Germline V gives CDR1 DFQATT, CDR2 SNEGSKA (reference sequence). The V end lost 0 bases, the J end lost 3 bases, and 5 bases lay between the germline ends. The CDR3 has 13 amino acids. CDR3 amino acids: CSAREGDTGELFF. CDR3 coding DNA: TGCAGTGCTAGAGAAGGGGACACCGGGGAGCTGTTTTTT.

J is TRBJ2-1 and V is TRBV4-2; weak D call: TRBD2 (6 bases). The germline V gene encodes CDR1 LGHNA and CDR2 YNFKEQ. Trimming removed 6 bases at V and 4 bases at J, with 16 bases between. This CDR3 region has 15 residues. The CDR3 DNA is TGTGCCAGCAGACGAACGGGACTCAATTACAATGAGCAGTTCTTC. It translates to CASRRTGLNYNEQFF.

This clonotype was observed a few times. The rearrangement joins TRBV2 to TRBJ2-4; D is uncertain. Trimming removed 6 bases at V and 7 bases at J, with 10 bases between. The CDR3 has 12 amino acids. Germline values: CDR1 SNHLY, CDR2 FYNNEI. CDR3 amino acids: CASSDDMNIQYF. DNA of the CDR3: TGTGCCAGCAGCGACGACATGAACATTCAGTACTTC.

The rearrangement links TRBV11-2 to TRBJ2-3; unclear D gene. Germline loops: CDR1 SGHAT, CDR2 FQNNGV. V was pared by 1 base and J by 4 bases, with 12 bases between. The CDR3 contains 15 residues. As DNA, the CDR3 is TGTGCCAGCAGCTTAGTACCGGGTAGGGCAGATACGCAGTATTTT. Translation: CASSLVPGRADTQYF.

The chain uses TRBV7-2 and TRBJ1-2, with D possibly being TRBD1 (5 bases). This CDR3 region has 13 residues. Germline V CDR1 and CDR2: SGHTA, FQGNSA. Between the trimmed V and J ends, which lost 4 bases and 8 bases, there was a span of 14 bases. The CDR3 loop reads CASSSQGSSGYTF. In nucleotides, the CDR3 is TGTGCCAGCAGCTCGCAGGGTTCATCGGGCTACACCTTC.

V gene TRBV7-6 combines with J gene TRBJ2-5, with 10 bases aligning to TRBD1. The CDR3 loop spans 17 amino acids. V trimming: 1 base; J trimming: 5 bases; junction bases outside the gene matches: 10. The germline V gene has CDR1 SGHVS and CDR2 FNYEAQ. The CDR3 DNA follows: TGTGCCAGCAGCTTAGGATACGGGACAGGGGACGGGGAGACCCAGTACTTC. Translated: CASSLGYGTGDGETQYF.

The chain combines TRBV9 with TRBJ2-7; 7 bases match TRBD2. CDR1 SGDLS and CDR2 YYNGEE come from the germline V gene. The CDR3 has 16 residues. Germline trimming cut 5 bases from V and 3 bases from J; bases unmatched to any gene: 14. CDR3 coding DNA: TGTGCCAGCAGTTCAGGGAGGGCGGGAGACCTCTACGAGCAGTACTTC. Translation gives CASSSGRAGDLYEQYF.

In its sample, this clonotype was seen many times. V and J are TRBV20-1 and TRBJ1-2; D is ambiguous. Germline loops: CDR1 DFQATT, CDR2 SNEGSKA (reference sequence). The germline V and J ends were trimmed by 5 bases and 5 bases, with 18 bases remaining between them. The CDR3 sequence is 14 residues long. CDR3 residues: CSALGPPPVYGYTF. DNA of the CDR3: TGCAGTGCTCTCGGACCTCCGCCCGTTTATGGCTACACCTTC.

The V gene is TRBV11-2, the J gene TRBJ1-1, with D hard to call. The CDR3 sequence is 13 residues long. Trimming took off 5 bases at V and 1 base at J, with 8 bases between the two ends. Germline CDR1 and CDR2: SGHAT and FQNNGV. The CDR3 nucleotides read TGTGCCAGCAGCACGGACGGGAACACTGAAGCTTTCTTT. Amino acid sequence: CASSTDGNTEAFF.

J is TRBJ2-1 and V is TRBV21-1; no DNA check was done on the table's D call, TRBD2. TRBV21-1 is listed as a pseudogene. This CDR3 region has 17 residues. The chain's CDR3 is CASSKRILAGGIHEQFF. Written as DNA, the CDR3 is TGTGCCAGCAGCAAAAGAATCCTAGCGGGGGGGATCCATGAGCAGTTCTTC.

This rearrangement joins TRBV11-2 to TRBJ2-2, with 8 nucleotides matching TRBD2. The CDR3 has 16 residues. Germline V lookup: CDR1 SGHAT, CDR2 FQNNGV. Losses at the gene ends were 3 bases for V and 1 base for J; bases not matched to a gene: 4. The CDR3 nucleotides are TGTGCCAGCAGCTTGAGGCTAGCGGGGAACACCGGGGAGCTGTTTTTT. Residues: CASSLRLAGNTGELFF.

This clonotype showed up just a few times. This chain links TRBV29-1 with TRBJ2-5, with D possibly TRBD2 on 5 matching bases. The germline V gene has CDR1 SQVTM and CDR2 ANQGSEA. Trimming cost V 6 bases and J 6 bases, with 17 bases left between them. CDR3 length: 13 amino acids. The DNA of the CDR3 is TGCAGCGTGGAGATGACGCCTAGCAAGACCCAGTACTTC. Residues: CSVEMTPSKTQYF. Filled out from reference TRBV29-1 and TRBJ2-5, the complete variable domain reads SAVISQKPSRDICQRGTSLTIQCQVDSQVTMMFWYRQQPGQSLTLIATANQGSEATYESGFVIDKFPISRPNLTFSTLTVSNMSPEDSSIYLCSVEMTPSKTQYFGPGTRLLVL.

The chain employs TRBV7-2 and TRBJ2-2; 9 bases map to TRBD1. The CDR3 consists of 17 residues. Germline loops: CDR1 SGHTA, CDR2 FQGNSA. Unmatched junction bases numbered 12, after V lost 5 bases and J lost 5 bases. The CDR3 region has the DNA TGTGCCAGCAGCCCAAACCCCGGGACAGGGAAAACCGGGGAGCTGTTTTTT. It is translated as CASSPNPGTGKTGELFF.

This clonotype was observed at least ten times. This chain connects TRBV21-1 to TRBJ2-2; TRBD1, as called in the table, went unchecked against the DNA. TRBV21-1 counts as a pseudogene. The CDR3 contains 15 residues. The CDR3 sequence: CASSKFGARGGELFF. The CDR3 DNA reads as TGTGCCAGCAGCAAATTTGGGGCGCGGGGCGGGGAGCTGTTTTTT.

CDR3 residues: CASSQGESVEPLTDTQYF. The CDR3 DNA reads as TGTGCCAGCAGCCAGGGTGAAAGTGTAGAACCTCTCACAGATACGCAGTATTTT. This rearrangement joins TRBV3-1 to TRBJ2-3; D gene ambiguous. V lost 3 bases to trimming and J lost 2 bases, with 21 bases between them. The CDR3 has 18 amino acids. Germline loops: CDR1 LGHDT, CDR2 YNNKEL (reference sequence).

The gene calls are TRBV10-3 and TRBJ2-2; 8 bases are a match to TRBD1. The CDR3 is 16 amino acids. Germline V gene sequence: CDR1 ENHRY, CDR2 SYGVKD. V was clipped by 3 bases and J by 0 bases; unmatched bases: 3. The CDR3, as DNA: TGTGCCATCAGTGACAGGGGGCGAACGAACACCGGGGAGCTGTTTTTT. It encodes CAISDRGRTNTGELFF.

This clonotype was seen more than once but under ten times. The chain has TRBV29-1 and TRBJ2-4, with 7 bases lining up with TRBD1. The J segment lost 5 bases and the V segment lost 7 bases, leaving 5 bases of the junction unmatched. The CDR3 runs to 12 residues. The germline CDR1 and CDR2 sequences are SQVTM and ANQGSEA. CDR3 sequence: CSALTGENIQYF. The DNA for the CDR3 is TGCAGCGCATTAACAGGGGAAAACATTCAGTACTTC.

This clonotype was detected a few times. The rearrangement links TRBV15 to TRBJ2-3; D might be TRBD1 (5 bases). Germline V gene data show CDR1 as LNHNV and CDR2 as YYDKDF (reference sequence). Between the trimmed V and J ends, which lost 4 bases and 0 bases, there was a span of 8 bases. There are 14 residues in the CDR3. The CDR3 region is CATSIGASTDTQYF. DNA of the CDR3: TGTGCCACCAGCATAGGGGCGAGCACAGATACGCAGTATTTT.